The entry below gives a single TCR beta chain sequence along with its context. The entry originates in a study of blood T cell repertoires in COVID-19. In the study overall: Samples representing acute and convalescent COVID-19 were sourced from the United States, Italy and Spain. In each case, the material was cDNA or gDNA derived from T cells, B-cell-depleted T cells, or PBMCs.

Source study methods: Amplifying reference gene primers gave estimates of nucleated cell counts. This table comes from immunoSEQ multiplex PCR, and its TCRdb copy is limited to in-frame clones, with some not included. V and J calls and clone size follow that table, whereas D and trimming were derived from the DNA. The top ten clones hold about 18% of a sample with approximately 130,000 clones, roughly three quarters of them seen once. Germline CDR1 and CDR2: SGDLS and YYNGEE. CDR3 length: 14 residues. The germline V and J ends were trimmed by 3 bases and 0 bases, with 8 bases remaining between them. Sequencing input: peripheral blood. The chain combines TRBV9 with TRBJ2-3, with TRBD2 as a possible D gene (5 bases). This receptor was taken from a man older than 75 with acute or convalescent COVID-19. The CDR3 nucleotides read TGTGCCAGCAGCGGAGGGTTTAGCACAGATACGCAGTATTTT. It yields the protein CASSGGFSTDTQYF.